This TCR beta chain was retrieved from a study of control samples from healthy donors and cancer patients. The data were produced by immunoSEQ multiplex PCR, yet TCRdb's version contains in-frame clones alone and is incomplete. In the table there are about 74,000 clones, roughly 84% of which are singletons. V shed 2 bases and J shed 8 bases, with 15 bases lying between them. The V gene's germline CDR1 is SGHAT and CDR2 FQNNGV. The CDR3 runs 15 residues. This sequence was found in a woman in her fifties or sixties in good health. This chain links TRBV11-2 with TRBJ1-4, with D possibly TRBD1 on 5 matching bases. Source material: blood. The CDR3 DNA reads TGTGCCAGCAGCTTATGGGGGGGAGGGCGAGAAAAACTGTTTTTT. Translating gives CASSLWGGGREKLFF.